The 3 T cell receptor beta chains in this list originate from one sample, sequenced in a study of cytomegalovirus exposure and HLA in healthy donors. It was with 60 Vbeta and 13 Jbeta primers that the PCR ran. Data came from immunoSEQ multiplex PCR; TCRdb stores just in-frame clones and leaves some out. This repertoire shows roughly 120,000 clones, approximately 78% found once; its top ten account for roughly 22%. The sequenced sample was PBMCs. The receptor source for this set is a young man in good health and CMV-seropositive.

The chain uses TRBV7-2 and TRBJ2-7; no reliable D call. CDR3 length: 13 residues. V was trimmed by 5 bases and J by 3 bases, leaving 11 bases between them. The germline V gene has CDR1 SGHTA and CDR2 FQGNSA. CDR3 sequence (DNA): TGTGCCAGCAGCCCCGGCGTGTACTACGAGCAGTACGTC. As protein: CASSPGVYYEQYV.

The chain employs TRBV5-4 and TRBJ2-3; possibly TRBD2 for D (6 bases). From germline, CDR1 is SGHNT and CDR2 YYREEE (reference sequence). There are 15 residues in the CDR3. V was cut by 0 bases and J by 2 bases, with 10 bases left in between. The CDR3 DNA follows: TGTGCCAGCAGCTTGGCCTGGCGGGACACAGATACGCAGTATTTT. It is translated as CASSLAWRDTDTQYF.

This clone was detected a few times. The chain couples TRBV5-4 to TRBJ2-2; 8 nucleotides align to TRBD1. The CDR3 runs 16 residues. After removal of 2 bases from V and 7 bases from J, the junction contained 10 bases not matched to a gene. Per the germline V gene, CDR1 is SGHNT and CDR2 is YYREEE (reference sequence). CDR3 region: CASSFRSTGVGGELFF. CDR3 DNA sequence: TGTGCCAGCAGCTTCCGCTCGACAGGGGTCGGCGGGGAGCTGTTTTTT. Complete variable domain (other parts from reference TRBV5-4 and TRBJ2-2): ETGVTQSPTHLIKTRGQQVTLRCSSQSGHNTVSWYQQALGQGPQFIFQYYREEENGRGNFPPRFSGLQFPNYSSELNVNALELDDSALYLCASSFRSTGVGGELFFGEGSRLTVL.